In this sample, the clone carrying this T cell receptor (beta chain) turned up many times. Its antigen is not known. The data are from a study of blood T cells in healthy people across ages. The second PCR ran roughly 7 to 11 cycles with a sample-barcoded 5' primer and J-beta primers. Each CDR3 protein gets one entry after TCRdb re-called the 5' RACE reads with MiXCR. The table shows fewer than 950,000 distinct CDR3 sequences, with approximately 35% occurring only once. Points from the study as a whole: Researchers report that TCR beta diversity correlated strongly with naive T cell percentage.

Per germline, CDR1 SGHTA and CDR2 FQGNSA. The length of the CDR3 is 16 residues. V lost 2 bases, J lost 5 bases, and 18 bases lay in between. The material sequenced was blood. J is TRBJ2-5 and V is TRBV7-2; D is perhaps TRBD2 (6 bases). The sequence was obtained from a man between 18 and 35 years old in good health. CDR3 sequence: CASSLSGTGVAETQYF. As DNA, the CDR3 is TGTGCCAGCAGCTTATCGGGGACTGGGGTGGCGGAGACCCAGTACTTC.